The 14 T cell receptor beta chains listed next were all sequenced from one sample in a study of blood T cell repertoires in COVID-19. TCRdb keeps only in-frame clones here, not all; method: immunoSEQ multiplex PCR. The data show about 100,000 clones, with 85% seen just once and about 1.7% held by the top ten. The sample consisted of peripheral blood. The origin of the receptors is a woman aged 70-85 years with active or convalescent COVID-19.

This rearrangement joins TRBV5-5 to TRBJ1-2, with 8 bases identical to TRBD1. Germline CDR1 reads SGHKS; CDR2 reads YYEKEE (reference sequence). The length of the CDR3 is 19 residues. V lost 3 bases and J lost 7; bases outside the gene matches: 23. CDR3 nucleotides: TGTGCCAGCAGCTCGGCTCGACCGGGACAGGTTATAGGTACGGGTGGCTACACCTTC. Translation: CASSSARPGQVIGTGGYTF.

The V call is TRBV7-2, the J call TRBJ1-5, with no clear D. Germline lookup yields CDR1 SGHTA and CDR2 FQGNSA. This CDR3 is built from 14 residues. V was pared by 0 bases and J by 7 bases, with 10 bases between. The CDR3, as DNA: TGTGCCAGCAGCTTAGCAGTAGCGCAGCAGCCCCAGCATTTT. As protein: CASSLAVAQQPQHF.

For the CDR3, the DNA is TGCAGCGTTGAAGGAGGGGACAGAAAGTACTTC. Translating it yields CSVEGGDRKYF. V usage is TRBV29-1 and J usage is TRBJ2-7; 7 bases agree with TRBD1. The CDR3 loop spans 11 amino acids. Per germline, CDR1 SQVTM and CDR2 ANQGSEA. The junction had 5 bases not matched to a gene; V was cut back by 1 base and J by 11 bases.

The chain joins TRBV5-1 to TRBJ2-1; D ambiguous. Per the germline V gene, CDR1 is SGHRS and CDR2 is YFSETQ. CDR3 length: 16 residues. With 0 bases removed from V and 2 bases from J, the gap between germline ends came to 12 bases. CDR3 in amino acids: CASSLAPASTYNEQFF. The CDR3 bases are TGCGCCAGCAGCTTGGCTCCAGCGTCGACCTACAATGAGCAGTTCTTC. Based on the CDR3 plus reference TRBV5-1 and TRBJ2-1, the full variable domain is KAGVTQTPRYLIKTRGQQVTLSCSPISGHRSVSWYQQTPGQGLQFLFEYFSETQRNKGNFPGRFSGRQFSNSRSEMNVSTLELGDSALYLCASSLAPASTYNEQFFGPGTRLTVL.

The DNA for the CDR3 is TGTGCCACCAGTGATATTGAGCGGGGGGGCTCGTATGAGCAGTTCTTC. It encodes CATSDIERGGSYEQFF. The V and J genes are TRBV24-1 and TRBJ2-1, with 10 positions matching TRBD2. Germline CDR1 is KGHDR and CDR2 is SFDVKD. Trimming cost V 3 bases and J 8 bases; bases outside gene matches: 9. The CDR3 runs to 16 residues.

This clone occurred once. The genes are TRBV9 and TRBJ2-5; tentative D call: TRBD1 (5 bases). Trimming stripped 0 bases from V and 2 bases from J, with 11 bases between. The CDR3 runs 15 residues. CDR1 and CDR2 (germline): SGDLS, YYNGEE. The chain's CDR3 is CASSVVQGGQETQYF. The CDR3 coding sequence is TGTGCCAGCAGCGTAGTCCAGGGTGGACAAGAGACCCAGTACTTC.

This clone was observed a handful of times. The V call is TRBV12-3 or TRBV12-4, the J call TRBJ1-1; D not resolved. Trimming removed 4 bases from V and 11 bases from J, with 14 bases in between. The CDR3 runs 12 residues. The CDR3 nucleotides are TGTGCCAGCAGTTCTGGGGAGGGCTGGGCTTTCTTT. Its translation is CASSSGEGWAFF.

V is TRBV6-4 and J is TRBJ2-7; 10 nucleotides line up with TRBD1. The J segment lost 3 bases and the V segment lost 5 bases, leaving 7 bases of the junction unmatched. Germline CDR1 reads MRHNA; CDR2 reads SNTAGT. This CDR3 comprises 15 residues. CDR3 residues: CASSRTGTGVYEQYF. As DNA, the CDR3 is TGTGCCAGCAGTAGAACCGGGACAGGGGTCTACGAGCAGTACTTC.

The genes are TRBV18 and TRBJ2-7; D is uncertain. This CDR3 comprises 13 residues. V was cut by 1 base and J by 4 bases, with 8 bases left in between. Germline CDR1 is KGHSH and CDR2 is LQKENI. CDR3 loop: CASSPRLTYEQYF. DNA of the CDR3: TGTGCCAGCTCACCACGGTTAACATACGAGCAGTACTTC.

This clone was picked up a small number of times. The V gene is TRBV6-2 or TRBV6-3, the J gene TRBJ1-4; possibly TRBD1 for D (5 bases). The CDR3 sequence is 14 residues long. V lost 2 bases, J lost 7 bases, and 11 bases lay in between. CDR1 is MNHEY, CDR2 SVGEGT, per germline. CDR3 sequence: CASSYGQGPEKLFF. The CDR3 nucleotides are TGTGCCAGCAGTTACGGACAAGGGCCTGAAAAACTGTTTTTT.

The chain joins TRBV6-2 or TRBV6-3 to TRBJ2-2; TRBD2 is a possible D gene (5 bases). Trimming took 5 bases from V and 6 from J, leaving 16 bases between them. CDR1 is MNHEY and CDR2 is SVGEGT in the germline V gene. The CDR3 has 15 residues. The CDR3 loop is CASSRANGRAGELFF. CDR3 sequence (DNA): TGTGCCAGCAGTCGAGCTAACGGGCGGGCCGGGGAGCTGTTTTTT.

The chain carries TRBV15 and TRBJ2-7; the D is unclear. The CDR3 contains 14 residues. Trimming shortened V by 1 base and J by 2 bases, and 9 bases separated the two germline ends. CDR1 and CDR2 from the germline V gene are LNHNV and YYDKDF (reference sequence). In DNA, the CDR3 is TGTGCCACCAGCAGAGGAGGTATAACCTACGAGCAGTACTTC. Residues: CATSRGGITYEQYF.

The chain couples TRBV5-1 to TRBJ1-2; D is unclear. V lost 2 bases and J 8 bases, leaving 13 bases between the germline ends. This CDR3 is 13 amino acids long. CDR1 is SGHRS, CDR2 YFSETQ, per germline. The CDR3 reads CASSFDLSGGYTF. The CDR3 region has the DNA TGCGCCAGCAGCTTTGATTTGTCCGGGGGCTACACCTTC. Together with reference TRBV5-1 and TRBJ1-2, the CDR3 gives the full variable domain: KAGVTQTPRYLIKTRGQQVTLSCSPISGHRSVSWYQQTPGQGLQFLFEYFSETQRNKGNFPGRFSGRQFSNSRSEMNVSTLELGDSALYLCASSFDLSGGYTFGSGTRLTVV.

J is TRBJ1-1 and V is TRBV7-9; D is perhaps TRBD1 (6 bases). Germline V gives CDR1 SEHNR, CDR2 FQNEAQ (reference sequence). This CDR3 is 15 amino acids long. The ends were cut back, 2 bases at V and 6 bases at J, with 16 bases in the middle. CDR3 sequence (DNA): TGTGCCAGCAGCTTAAGCTCGGGGGGCGTAGCTGAAGCTTTCTTT. Translating gives CASSLSSGGVAEAFF. Looking up the rest from reference TRBV7-9 and TRBJ1-1 gives the full variable domain: DTGVSQNPRHKITKRGQNVTFRCDPISEHNRLYWYRQTLGQGPEFLTYFQNEAQLEKSRLLSDRFSAERPKGSFSTLEIQRTEQGDSAMYLCASSLSSGGVAEAFFGQGTRLTVV.